Detailed here is one TCR beta chain. The antigen it binds to is not known. No base quality information exists; no much larger clone differs at one position. This specimen belongs to a study of blood T cells in healthy people across ages (dated by TCRdb to the mid-2010s). General notes on the study: In model experiments, template switching captured roughly one uniquely barcoded TCR beta cDNA molecule for every two T cells. To track age-related changes in TCR beta repertoire diversity, the study relied on deep sequencing normalized with unique cDNA molecular identifiers. The donors were divided into four age groups: young (average around 15 years), middle-aged (roughly 42), aged (around 67) and long-lived (around 87). To avoid experimental bias, donors of different ages were distributed randomly across sequencing lanes. For two donors (one aged 18 to 30 and one aged 80 or older), the study analyzed two additional independent replicas of 1 million unique cDNA reads from the same blood draw.

Counted from cysteine to phenylalanine, this CDR3 has 14 amino acids. Only CDR3 DNA is held: 42 bases, read in frame from base 1. Germline trimming amounts to 8 bases on V and 4 bases on J, with 9 as the count of junction bases outside the gene matches. Taken from the germline V gene, the CDR1 and CDR2 loops are SGHTA and FQGNSA. General findings and caveats noted by the study authors: Observed TCR beta diversity correlated strongly with the percentage of naive T cells measured by flow cytometry. The long-lived group showed more naive CD4+ T cells, fewer expanded clones and increased TCR diversity than the aged group, suggesting age selection. Estimates of total diversity from one million sequenced T cells were regarded as lower bounds and underestimates. Because profiling used bulk unsorted PBMCs, naive and antigen-experienced compartments could not be compared conclusively. The CMV infection status of donors was not known, potentially confounding age-related changes in expanded clonotypes. As age increased, observed TCR beta diversity per million T cells dropped in a roughly linear way, and a significant reduction was already evident by age 40.

Donors were 39 systemically healthy Caucasian individuals from Russia aged roughly 6 to 90 years. Approximately 11 milliliters of peripheral blood were drawn from each donor into EDTA-treated Vacutainer tubes. Ficoll-Paque density-gradient centrifugation was used to isolate PBMCs, with at least 7 million obtained per sample. Total RNA, at least 6 micrograms per sample, was extracted from PBMCs with Trizol reagent. For every donor, flow cytometry on a PBMC aliquot measured the percentage of naive CD45RAhigh/CD27high T cells. The method behind the library was 5' RACE. The instrument given in TCRdb is Illumina HiSeq 2500. A second about 7 to 12 cycle PCR used a sample-barcoded 5' primer and a J-beta primer mix. Each TCR beta cDNA molecule received a unique molecular identifier from a template-switch 5' adaptor carrying 12 random nucleotides. Each sample yielded at least 3 million CDR3-containing paired-end reads. The Mint cDNA synthesis kit, primed by a TRBC-specific oligonucleotide, was used to synthesize first-strand cDNA from all RNA. Following uracil-DNA glycosylase treatment, all cDNA underwent a first 18-cycle PCR with the universal primers M1SS and BC2_uni_R. Processing in the source paper ran as follows. Normalization of each sample was performed by random selection of 1 million high-quality reads, each carrying a distinct molecular identifier. Reads with shared molecular identifiers were discarded instead of being binned into consensus sequences. MiTCR, set to a Q25 quality threshold and the strictest error-elimination algorithm, was used for CDR3 identification, clonotype clustering and error correction. Lower-bound total TCR beta diversity was estimated with a nonparametric unseen species model using Euler transformation. TCRdb applied fastp at Q25 and MiXCR to the public reads, then kept only in-frame beta chains. Each CDR3 protein gets just one entry, which takes the most common genes and DNA from the rows behind it. Here the V and J calls rest on TCRdb's processing, not on the authors' analysis. In this sample the table shows some 920,000 distinct CDR3 sequences, roughly 47% of which occur a single time. The leading ten clones occupy around 21% of the sample.

The receptor was isolated from a woman aged 55-69 years in good health. Source material: blood. The sequence is built from TRBV7-2 and TRBJ1-2; a stretch of 8 junction bases matches TRBD1. The CDR3 corresponds to CASQGGTGVYGYTF. The nucleotides read TGTGCCAGCCAAGGCGGGACAGGAGTCTATGGCTACACCTTC.